A single sample gave rise to the 13 T cell receptor beta chains below, sequenced in a study of cytomegalovirus exposure and HLA in healthy donors. Primers for the PCR totalled 60 Vbeta and 13 Jbeta. TCRdb's copy holds only in-frame clones and misses some; the assay was immunoSEQ multiplex PCR. The sample holds roughly 100,000 clones, roughly 9.1% seen once. The sample taken for sequencing was PBMCs. These TCRs come from a man aged 35-49 years in good health and CMV-seropositive.

CDR3 in DNA: TGTGCCAGCAGCCCAGACGCCAGGGTAGACGAGCAGTACTTC. It is translated as CASSPDARVDEQYF. The chain carries TRBV7-6 and TRBJ2-7; maybe TRBD1 (5 bases). Trimming shortened V by 5 bases and J by 5 bases, and 16 bases separated the two germline ends. CDR1 and CDR2 (germline): SGHVS, FNYEAQ. The CDR3 sequence is 14 residues long.

This clone has a handful of counts. The V gene is TRBV2, the J gene TRBJ2-7, with TRBD1 identical over 8 bases. After removal of 8 bases from V and 4 bases from J, the junction contained 7 bases not matched to a gene. Germline loops: CDR1 SNHLY, CDR2 FYNNEI. This CDR3 has 13 residues. CDR3 protein: CASLRQGSYEQYF. In DNA, the CDR3 is TGTGCCAGCCTCAGACAGGGGTCATACGAGCAGTACTTC.

The V gene is TRBV2, the J gene TRBJ2-7; TRBD1 agrees at 10 bases. V was pared by 6 bases and J by 2 bases, with 7 bases of the junction left unmatched. The CDR3 totals 15 residues. Germline V gene data show CDR1 as SNHLY and CDR2 as FYNNEI. As DNA, the CDR3 is TGTGCCAGCAGAGGACAGGGGGGTAAGGCCTACGAGCAGTACTTC. Translating it yields CASRGQGGKAYEQYF.

Only a few counts were recorded for this clone. The chain joins TRBV19 to TRBJ2-7; D possibly corresponds to TRBD2 (6 bases). Deletions cut 5 bases from V and 0 bases from J, with 8 bases between. Germline values: CDR1 LNHDA, CDR2 SQIVND (reference sequence). This CDR3 spans 13 amino acids. The DNA of the CDR3 is TGTGCCAGTAGTGCCGGGAGCTCCTACGAGCAGTACTTC. Translating gives CASSAGSSYEQYF. Looking up the rest from reference TRBV19 and TRBJ2-7 gives the full variable domain: DGGITQSPKYLFRKEGQNVTLSCEQNLNHDAMYWYRQDPGQGLRLIYYSQIVNDFQKGDIAEGYSVSREKKESFPLTVTSAQKNPTAFYLCASSAGSSYEQYFGPGTRLTVT.

This clone was picked up a small number of times. The chain has TRBV4-1 and TRBJ2-1; tentatively, D is TRBD1 (6 bases). The CDR3 runs 15 residues. Germline values: CDR1 MGHRA, CDR2 YSYEKL. V lost 0 bases and J 3 bases, leaving 9 bases between the germline ends. The CDR3 spells CASSQDRGFYNEQFF. CDR3 DNA sequence: TGCGCCAGCAGCCAAGACAGGGGTTTCTACAATGAGCAGTTCTTC.

Only a few counts were recorded for this clone. The rearrangement links TRBV2 to TRBJ2-5; TRBD2 matches 12 bases. Trimming removed 11 bases from V and 5 bases from J; junction bases left unmatched: 15. Germline V gene lookup returns CDR1 SNHLY and CDR2 FYNNEI. The CDR3 contains 16 residues. The CDR3, as DNA: TGTGCCGGAGCCGACAGGTCTAGCGGGAGGGGGGAGACCCAGTACTTC. Translating it yields CAGADRSSGRGETQYF.

In this sample, this clone turned up a few times. V and J are TRBV7-9 and TRBJ2-5; D not certain. V was shortened by 6 bases and J by 2 bases, with 16 bases between the two germline ends. In germline, CDR1 is SEHNR, CDR2 FQNEAQ (reference sequence). This CDR3 contains 15 residues. In nucleotides, the CDR3 is TGTGCCAGCAGGGGCGATCCGGAACGACAAGAGACCCAGTACTTC. It codes for CASRGDPERQETQYF. Full variable domain (missing parts from reference TRBV7-9 and TRBJ2-5): DTGVSQNPRHKITKRGQNVTFRCDPISEHNRLYWYRQTLGQGPEFLTYFQNEAQLEKSRLLSDRFSAERPKGSFSTLEIQRTEQGDSAMYLCASRGDPERQETQYFGPGTRLLVL.

This clone came up a few times. This chain links TRBV30 with TRBJ1-4; 8 bases fit TRBD1. From germline, CDR1 is GTSNPN and CDR2 SVGIG (reference sequence). CDR3 length: 14 residues. V trimming: 4 bases; J trimming: 5 bases; junction bases outside the gene matches: 6. CDR3 region: CAWTGGRVNEKLFF. DNA of the CDR3: TGTGCCTGGACAGGGGGCCGAGTGAATGAAAAACTGTTTTTT.

This clone was observed a handful of times. This sequence joins TRBV7-9 and TRBJ2-7, with a weak D call TRBD1 (6 bases). V shed 3 bases and J shed 4 bases, with 10 bases lying between them. Germline V CDR1 and CDR2: SEHNR, FQNEAQ (reference sequence). The CDR3 covers 13 residues. This CDR3 is CASSFTGSYEQYF. The CDR3 DNA follows: TGTGCCAGCAGCTTCACAGGGTCATACGAGCAGTACTTC.

This clone was observed a few times. The V and J genes are TRBV19 and TRBJ1-5; 9 positions agree with TRBD1. There are 15 residues in the CDR3. The J segment lost 0 bases and the V segment lost 6 bases, leaving 3 bases of the junction unmatched. Germline CDR1 is LNHDA and CDR2 is SQIVND (reference sequence). The CDR3 sequence is CASRRDRASNQPQHF. CDR3 DNA: TGTGCCAGTAGGAGGGACAGGGCTAGCAATCAGCCCCAGCATTTT. Variable domain in full (rest from reference TRBV19 and TRBJ1-5): DGGITQSPKYLFRKEGQNVTLSCEQNLNHDAMYWYRQDPGQGLRLIYYSQIVNDFQKGDIAEGYSVSREKKESFPLTVTSAQKNPTAFYLCASRRDRASNQPQHFGDGTRLSIL.

This clone was seen a handful of times. The chain joins TRBV6-6 to TRBJ2-2; maybe TRBD1 (6 bases). The CDR3 runs to 16 residues. V was trimmed by 2 bases and J by 2 bases, leaving 12 bases between them. Germline loops: CDR1 MNHNY, CDR2 SVGAGI (reference sequence). CDR3 DNA: TGTGCCAGCAGTTACGCTTCAGGGGCTAACACCGGGGAGCTGTTTTTT. Protein product: CASSYASGANTGELFF.

The table lists this clone with a few counts. The V call is TRBV15, the J call TRBJ2-7; 7 bases agree with TRBD1. J gave up 5 bases and V 5 bases, and 9 bases lay outside the gene matches. Germline values: CDR1 LNHNV, CDR2 YYDKDF (reference sequence). The CDR3 extends over 14 amino acids. CDR3 in amino acids: CATSPTTGLHEQYF. CDR3 DNA sequence: TGTGCCACCAGCCCCACGACAGGGTTACACGAGCAGTACTTC.

CDR3 nucleotides: TGTGCCAGCAGCTTGGCCACGGGAAATGAGCAGTTCTTC. It codes for CASSLATGNEQFF. The chain recombines TRBV5-6 with TRBJ2-1; possibly TRBD2 for D (5 bases). Germline V gene data show CDR1 as SGHDT and CDR2 as YYEEEE. V was clipped by 0 bases and J by 7 bases, with 8 bases between them. The CDR3 runs 13 residues.